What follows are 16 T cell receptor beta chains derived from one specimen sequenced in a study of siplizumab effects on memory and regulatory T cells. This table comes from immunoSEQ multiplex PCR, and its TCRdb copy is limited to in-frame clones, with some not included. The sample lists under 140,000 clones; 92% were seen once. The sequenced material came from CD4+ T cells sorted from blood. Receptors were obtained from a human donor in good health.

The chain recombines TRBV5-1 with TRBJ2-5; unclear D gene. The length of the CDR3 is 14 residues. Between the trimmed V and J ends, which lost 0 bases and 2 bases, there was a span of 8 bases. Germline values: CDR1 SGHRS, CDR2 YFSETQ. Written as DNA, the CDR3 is TGCGCCAGCAGCTTGGTTGTGGGGCAAGAGACCCAGTACTTC. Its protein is CASSLVVGQETQYF.

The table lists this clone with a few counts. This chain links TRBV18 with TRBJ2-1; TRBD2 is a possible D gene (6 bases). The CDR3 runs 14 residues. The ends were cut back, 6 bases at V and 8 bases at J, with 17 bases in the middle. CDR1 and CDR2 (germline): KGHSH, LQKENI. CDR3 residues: CASSRDFRTDEQFF. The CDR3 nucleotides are TGTGCCAGCTCCCGGGACTTCAGAACAGATGAGCAGTTCTTC. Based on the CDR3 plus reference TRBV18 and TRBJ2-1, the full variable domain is NAGVMQNPRHLVRRRGQEARLRCSPMKGHSHVYWYRQLPEEGLKFMVYLQKENIIDESGMPKERFSAEFPKEGPSILRIQQVVRGDSAAYFCASSRDFRTDEQFFGPGTRLTVL.

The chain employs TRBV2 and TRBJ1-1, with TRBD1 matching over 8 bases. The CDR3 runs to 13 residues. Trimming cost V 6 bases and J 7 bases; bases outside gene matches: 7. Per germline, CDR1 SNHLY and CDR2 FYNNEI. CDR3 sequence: CASSQDRVSEAFF. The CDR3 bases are TGTGCCAGCAGCCAGGACAGGGTGAGTGAAGCTTTCTTT.

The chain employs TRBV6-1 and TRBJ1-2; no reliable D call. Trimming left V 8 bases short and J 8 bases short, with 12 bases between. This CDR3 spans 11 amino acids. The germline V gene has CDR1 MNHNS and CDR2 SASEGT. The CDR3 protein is CASGRGQGYTF. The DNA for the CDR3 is TGTGCCAGCGGTCGCGGGCAGGGCTACACCTTC.

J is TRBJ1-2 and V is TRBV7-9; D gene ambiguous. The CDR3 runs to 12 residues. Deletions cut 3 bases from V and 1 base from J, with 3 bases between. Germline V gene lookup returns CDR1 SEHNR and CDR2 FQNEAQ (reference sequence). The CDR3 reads CASSLGNYGYTF. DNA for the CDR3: TGTGCCAGCAGCTTGGGTAACTATGGCTACACCTTC.

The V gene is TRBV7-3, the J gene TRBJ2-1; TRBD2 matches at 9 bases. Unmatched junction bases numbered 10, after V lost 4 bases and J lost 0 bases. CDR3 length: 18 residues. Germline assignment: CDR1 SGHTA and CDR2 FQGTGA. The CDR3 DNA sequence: TGTGCCAGCAGCTACCTAGCGGGAAGACTGAGCTCCTACAATGAGCAGTTCTTC. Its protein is CASSYLAGRLSSYNEQFF.

The CDR3, as DNA: TGCGCCAGCAGCTTATGGGGGGGCCTCGCAGATACGCAGTATTTT. As protein: CASSLWGGLADTQYF. The rearrangement uses TRBV5-1 and TRBJ2-3; perhaps TRBD2 as D (7 bases). V lost 2 bases to trimming and J lost 4 bases, with 14 bases between them. The CDR3 length is 15 residues. Germline lookup yields CDR1 SGHRS and CDR2 YFSETQ.

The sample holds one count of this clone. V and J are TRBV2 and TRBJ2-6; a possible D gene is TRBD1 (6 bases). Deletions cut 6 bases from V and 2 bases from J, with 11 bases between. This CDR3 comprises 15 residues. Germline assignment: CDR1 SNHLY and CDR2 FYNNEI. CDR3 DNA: TGTGCCAGCAGACTTACAGGGACTGGGGCCAACGTCCTGACTTTC. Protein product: CASRLTGTGANVLTF. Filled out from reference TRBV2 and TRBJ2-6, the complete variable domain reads EPEVTQTPSHQVTQMGQEVILRCVPISNHLYFYWYRQILGQKVEFLVSFYNNEISEKSEIFDDQFSVERPDGSNFTLKIRSTKLEDSAMYFCASRLTGTGANVLTFGAGSRLTVL.

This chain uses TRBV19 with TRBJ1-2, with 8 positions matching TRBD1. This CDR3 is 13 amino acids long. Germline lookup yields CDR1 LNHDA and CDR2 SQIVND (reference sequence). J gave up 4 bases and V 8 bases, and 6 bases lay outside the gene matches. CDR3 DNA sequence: TGTGCCAGTGAAAATACAGGGGGCTATGGCTACACCTTC. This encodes CASENTGGYGYTF.

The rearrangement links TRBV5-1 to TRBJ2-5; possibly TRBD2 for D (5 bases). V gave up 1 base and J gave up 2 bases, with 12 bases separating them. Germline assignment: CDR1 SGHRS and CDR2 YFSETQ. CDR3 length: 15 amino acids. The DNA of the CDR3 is TGCGCCAGCAGCTTGATGGCGGGTTTACAAGAGACCCAGTACTTC. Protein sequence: CASSLMAGLQETQYF. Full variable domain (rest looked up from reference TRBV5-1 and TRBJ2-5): KAGVTQTPRYLIKTRGQQVTLSCSPISGHRSVSWYQQTPGQGLQFLFEYFSETQRNKGNFPGRFSGRQFSNSRSEMNVSTLELGDSALYLCASSLMAGLQETQYFGPGTRLLVL.

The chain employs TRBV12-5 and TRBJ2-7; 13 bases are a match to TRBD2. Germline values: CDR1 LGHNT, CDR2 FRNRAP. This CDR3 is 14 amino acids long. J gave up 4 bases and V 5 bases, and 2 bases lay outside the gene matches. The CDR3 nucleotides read TGTGCTAGTGGTGGGACTAGCGGGGCTTACGAGCAGTACTTC. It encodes CASGGTSGAYEQYF. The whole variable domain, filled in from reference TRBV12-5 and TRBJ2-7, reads DARVTQTPRHKVTEMGQEVTMRCQPILGHNTVFWYRQTMMQGLELLAYFRNRAPLDDSGMPKDRFSAEMPDATLATLKIQPSEPRDSAVYFCASGGTSGAYEQYFGPGTRLTVT.

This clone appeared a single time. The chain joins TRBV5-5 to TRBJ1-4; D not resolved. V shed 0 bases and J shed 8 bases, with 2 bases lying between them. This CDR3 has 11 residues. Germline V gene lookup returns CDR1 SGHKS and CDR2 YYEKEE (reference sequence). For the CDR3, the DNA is TGTGCCAGCAGCTTGGTCGAAAAACTGTTTTTT. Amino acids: CASSLVEKLFF.

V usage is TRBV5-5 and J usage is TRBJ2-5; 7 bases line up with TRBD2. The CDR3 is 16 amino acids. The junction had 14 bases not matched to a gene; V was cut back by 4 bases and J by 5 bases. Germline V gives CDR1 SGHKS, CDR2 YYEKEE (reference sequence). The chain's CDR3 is CASSRSGTTVQETQYF. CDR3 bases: TGTGCCAGCAGCCGCTCCGGGACTACCGTCCAGGAGACCCAGTACTTC.

The CDR3 nucleotides are TGTGCCAGTAGTATGCACGGGGGGATGGACACTGAAGCTTTCTTT. Translating gives CASSMHGGMDTEAFF. This sequence joins TRBV19 and TRBJ1-1, with D tentatively TRBD1 (5 bases). The germline V gene has CDR1 LNHDA and CDR2 SQIVND (reference sequence). This CDR3 has 15 residues. The V and J ends lost 3 bases and 3 bases respectively, with 14 bases between them. The full variable domain, in which reference TRBV19 and TRBJ1-1 provide the parts outside the CDR3, is DGGITQSPKYLFRKEGQNVTLSCEQNLNHDAMYWYRQDPGQGLRLIYYSQIVNDFQKGDIAEGYSVSREKKESFPLTVTSAQKNPTAFYLCASSMHGGMDTEAFFGQGTRLTVV.

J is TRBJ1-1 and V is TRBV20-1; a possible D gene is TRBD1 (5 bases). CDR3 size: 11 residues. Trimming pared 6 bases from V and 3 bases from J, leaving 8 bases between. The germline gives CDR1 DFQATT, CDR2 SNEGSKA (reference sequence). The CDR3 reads CSAEGDTEAFF. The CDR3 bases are TGCAGTGCCGAAGGGGACACTGAAGCTTTCTTT.

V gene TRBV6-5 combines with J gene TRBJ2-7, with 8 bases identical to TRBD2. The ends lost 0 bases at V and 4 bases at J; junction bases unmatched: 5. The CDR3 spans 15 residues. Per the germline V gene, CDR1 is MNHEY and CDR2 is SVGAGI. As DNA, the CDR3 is TGTGCCAGCAGTTACTCGATTGCTAGCGGGTACGAGCAGTACTTC. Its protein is CASSYSIASGYEQYF.